The clone carrying this T cell receptor beta chain was picked up a small number of times. PCR involved 60 Vbeta and 13 Jbeta primers. Repertoires were generated with immunoSEQ multiplex PCR, while TCRdb's copy carries only in-frame clones and drops some. Here the sample spans about 110,000 clones, approximately 80% being singletons. V was cut by 2 bases and J by 5 bases, with 13 bases left in between. The CDR3 is 15 residues long. The V gene's germline CDR1 is LNHDA and CDR2 SQIVND (reference sequence). This sample was included in a study of cytomegalovirus exposure and HLA in healthy donors. The sequenced material came from PBMCs. This chain joins TRBV19 and TRBJ1-5, with a weak D call TRBD1 (5 bases). This clonotype was sampled from a man between 25 and 39 years old in good health and CMV-seropositive. For the CDR3, the DNA is TGTGCCAGTAGTATAAACTGGCAGGGCGATCAGCCCCAGCATTTT. This encodes CASSINWQGDQPQHF.